These 18 T cell receptor beta chains originate from one sample sequenced in a study of T cells after yellow fever vaccination. One entry per CDR3 protein, called by TCRdb with MiXCR from the 5' RACE reads. The sample includes approximately 510,000 distinct CDR3 sequences, 20% to 25% of them seen just once. The sample was PBMCs, taken less than 25 days after the first yellow fever vaccination. The receptors shown here come from a man younger than 35 who received the YFV17D yellow fever vaccine.

The chain joins TRBV3-1 to TRBJ2-7; 8 nucleotides match TRBD1. V gave up 1 base and J gave up 3 bases; unmatched junction bases: 11. Germline assignment: CDR1 LGHDT and CDR2 YNNKEL (reference sequence). This CDR3 region has 17 residues. The CDR3 is CASSQGPGQAVFYEQYF. Written as DNA, the CDR3 is TGTGCCAGCAGCCAAGGACCGGGACAGGCGGTCTTCTACGAGCAGTACTTC.

This clonotype was detected ten times or more. The chain has TRBV3-1 and TRBJ2-7; maybe TRBD2 (5 bases). The V gene lost 0 bases and the J gene lost 1 base, with 10 bases spanning the gap. CDR1 is LGHDT, CDR2 YNNKEL, per germline (reference sequence). The CDR3 is made up of 15 amino acids. The CDR3, as DNA: TGTGCCAGCAGCCAAGATGGGAGCAGTTCCTACGAGCAGTACTTC. This gives the protein CASSQDGSSSYEQYF.

This rearrangement joins TRBV28 to TRBJ1-3, with TRBD1 as a possible D gene (5 bases). The V end lost 6 bases, the J end lost 0 bases, and 12 bases lay between the germline ends. Looked up from germline, CDR1 is MDHEN and CDR2 is SYDVKM. CDR3 length: 15 amino acids. This CDR3 is CASSPGRDSGNTIYF. DNA for the CDR3: TGTGCCAGCAGCCCGGGACGGGACTCTGGAAACACCATATATTTT.

The genes are TRBV12-3 or TRBV12-4 and TRBJ1-3, with D tentatively TRBD1 (6 bases). Trimming shortened V by 6 bases and J by 0 bases, and 15 bases separated the two germline ends. CDR3 length equals 16 residues. CDR3 DNA sequence: TGTGCCAGCAGCCTCGGACAGCGCAACTCTGGAAACACCATATATTTT. This encodes CASSLGQRNSGNTIYF.

This clonotype was seen a few times. This sequence joins TRBV6-2 or TRBV6-3 and TRBJ2-2; 7 bases are a match to TRBD1. V lost 7 bases to trimming and J lost 6 bases; unmatched junction nucleotides: 14. CDR3 length: 16 residues. In germline, CDR1 is MNHEY, CDR2 SVGEGT. CDR3 coding DNA: TGTGCCAGCACACCCGACAGGGCCCCTCGTCCCGGGGAGCTGTTTTTT. As protein: CASTPDRAPRPGELFF.

V usage is TRBV5-1 and J usage is TRBJ2-7; no clear D. The germline gives CDR1 SGHRS, CDR2 YFSETQ. The V end lost 0 bases, the J end lost 2 bases, and 6 bases lay between the germline ends. This CDR3 contains 13 residues. CDR3 sequence: CASSLGDAYEQYV. The CDR3 DNA is TGCGCCAGCAGCTTGGGAGACGCCTACGAGCAGTACGTC.

The V call is TRBV7-9, the J call TRBJ2-1, with 10 nucleotides matching TRBD2. Germline V gives CDR1 SEHNR, CDR2 FQNEAQ (reference sequence). CDR3 length equals 16 residues. V dropped 4 bases and J dropped 7; count of bases not matched to a gene: 10. This CDR3 is CASSSLAGVLWNEQFF. CDR3 nucleotide sequence: TGTGCCAGCAGCTCCCTAGCGGGGGTGCTTTGGAATGAGCAGTTCTTC.

Note on this clonotype: The CDR3 carries no conserved terminal phenylalanine or tryptophan, so it likely arises from a read error. The gene calls are TRBV20-1 and TRBJ1-1, with 8 bases matching TRBD1. The germline V gene has CDR1 DFQATT and CDR2 SNEGSKA (reference sequence). The junction had 6 bases not matched to a gene; V was cut back by 5 bases and J by 1 base. The CDR3 extends over 14 amino acids. DNA for the CDR3: TGCAGTGCTGCCACCGGGACAGGGAACACTGAAGCTTTCTCT. It codes for CSAATGTGNTEAFS.

The chain recombines TRBV6-2 or TRBV6-3 with TRBJ1-2; maybe TRBD1 (6 bases). V gave up 7 bases and J gave up 4 bases, with 13 bases separating them. This CDR3 comprises 13 residues. Germline CDR1 reads MNHEY; CDR2 reads SVGEGT. In nucleotides, the CDR3 is TGTGCCAGCACCGACCGGGACACCTATGGCTACACCTTC. Amino acid sequence: CASTDRDTYGYTF.

The chain carries TRBV28 and TRBJ2-3; D is unresolved. Trimming stripped 8 bases from V and 5 bases from J, with 20 bases between. This CDR3 region has 15 residues. Germline lookup yields CDR1 MDHEN and CDR2 SYDVKM. The chain's CDR3 is CASELAGLVGDTQYF. The DNA for the CDR3 is TGTGCCAGCGAGTTGGCAGGCCTCGTGGGAGATACGCAGTATTTT.

The chain uses TRBV4-3 and TRBJ2-7; 7 nucleotides match TRBD1. V was pared by 3 bases and J by 2 bases, with 7 bases of the junction left unmatched. Germline CDR1 LGHNA, CDR2 YSLEER. The CDR3 totals 15 residues. The CDR3 here is CASSQPGQSTYEQYF. In DNA, the CDR3 is TGCGCCAGCAGCCAGCCGGGACAGTCCACCTACGAGCAGTACTTC.

Ten or more counts support this clonotype. This chain links TRBV13 with TRBJ1-2, with D perhaps matching TRBD1 (5 bases). V lost 2 bases to trimming and J lost 4 bases, with 26 bases between them. The CDR3 extends over 19 amino acids. Germline values: CDR1 PRHDT, CDR2 FYEKMQ (reference sequence). CDR3 in DNA: TGTGCCAGCAGCTTATACCGCAAGGGGCTCCACACCCCGATCTATGGCTACACCTTC. Translated: CASSLYRKGLHTPIYGYTF.

The genes are TRBV7-2 and TRBJ2-2; tentatively, D is TRBD2 (7 bases). Trimming shortened V by 1 base and J by 6 bases, and 18 bases separated the two germline ends. The V gene's germline CDR1 is SGHTA and CDR2 FQGNSA. CDR3 length: 17 residues. The CDR3 reads CASSLVLRGGSAGELFF. The CDR3 DNA reads TGTGCCAGCAGCTTAGTCCTTAGGGGGGGATCCGCCGGGGAGCTGTTTTTT.

The chain couples TRBV4-2 to TRBJ2-5; the match to TRBD2 covers 8 bases. Germline V gene lookup returns CDR1 LGHNA and CDR2 YNFKEQ. The CDR3 runs to 15 residues. Trimming removed 4 bases from V and 5 bases from J; junction bases left unmatched: 9. CDR3 sequence reads: CASSPSRGGYETQYF. The CDR3 DNA reads TGTGCCAGCAGCCCTAGTCGCGGGGGGTATGAGACCCAGTACTTC.

The chain recombines TRBV25-1 with TRBJ1-2; 7 positions match TRBD1. After removal of 7 bases from V and 7 bases from J, the junction contained 6 bases not matched to a gene. Germline assignment: CDR1 MGHDK and CDR2 SYGVNS. The CDR3 consists of 12 residues. The DNA of the CDR3 is TGTGCCAGCAACAGGGGCTGGGGTGGCTACACCTTC. It is translated as CASNRGWGGYTF.

With respect to this clonotype: At one end the junction does not follow the germline gene, possibly because of a read error. The chain has TRBV3-1 and TRBJ2-3; D gene uncertain. This CDR3 spans 11 amino acids. Germline V gene data show CDR1 as LGHDT and CDR2 as YNNKEL (reference sequence). CDR3: CASSQGATLLF. Here the CDR3 DNA reads TGTGCCAGCAGCCAAGGGGCCACCCTCCTATTT.

This clonotype appeared many times. The J gene is TRBJ2-3, the V gene TRBV9; no reliable D call. The CDR3 totals 12 residues. V lost 4 bases and J lost 3, with 6 bases in between. Germline V gene data show CDR1 as SGDLS and CDR2 as YYNGEE. CDR3 loop: CASSTRTDTQYF. The CDR3 DNA sequence: TGTGCCAGCAGCACTCGAACAGATACGCAGTATTTT.

This clonotype was seen ten or more times. This chain links TRBV7-2 with TRBJ2-1, with 7 bases fitting TRBD2. This CDR3 is 12 amino acids long. Germline CDR1 is SGHTA and CDR2 is FQGNSA. After removal of 6 bases from V and 7 bases from J, the junction contained 3 bases not matched to a gene. In nucleotides, the CDR3 is TGTGCCAGCAGTAGGGGAGGGAATGAGCAGTTCTTC. It codes for CASSRGGNEQFF.